A single sample is the source of the 10 T cell receptor beta chains below, sequenced in a study of cytomegalovirus exposure and HLA in healthy donors. Profiled with immunoSEQ multiplex PCR; TCRdb holds only in-frame clones, not every one. Among 130,000 or so clones listed, roughly 86% were seen once. The sequenced sample was PBMCs. These receptor sequences come from a man younger than 40 in good health and CMV-seronegative.

The chain recombines TRBV7-2 with TRBJ2-7; D possibly corresponds to TRBD2 (7 bases). V lost 3 bases and J lost 2, with 14 bases in between. Germline assignment: CDR1 SGHTA and CDR2 FQGNSA. This CDR3 is 15 amino acids long. This chain's CDR3 is CASSFFAGAAYEQYF. CDR3 sequence (DNA): TGTGCCAGCAGCTTTTTCGCGGGGGCAGCCTACGAGCAGTACTTC.

This clone occurred once. V is TRBV29-1 and J is TRBJ1-2, with D tentatively TRBD1 (6 bases). The CDR3 is 12 residues long. The V gene lost 2 bases and the J gene lost 8 bases, with 12 bases spanning the gap. CDR1 and CDR2 (germline): SQVTM, ANQGSEA. In DNA form, the CDR3 reads TGCAGCGTTGAACGGTCAGGGGTCGGCTACACCTTC. This encodes CSVERSGVGYTF.

This clone came up once. The V call is TRBV9, the J call TRBJ2-5; possibly TRBD2 for D (6 bases). Germline V lookup: CDR1 SGDLS, CDR2 YYNGEE. V was trimmed by 0 bases and J by 1 base, leaving 10 bases between them. The length of the CDR3 is 15 residues. Here the CDR3 DNA reads TGTGCCAGCAGCGTAGCTACGGGAGCCCAAGAGACCCAGTACTTC. As protein: CASSVATGAQETQYF.

J is TRBJ1-2 and V is TRBV6-1, with a possible D match to TRBD1 (5 bases). Between the trimmed V and J ends, which lost 3 bases and 4 bases, there was a span of 12 bases. Germline V lookup: CDR1 MNHNS, CDR2 SASEGT. The CDR3 covers 14 residues. Here the CDR3 reads CASSDLGHGYGYTF. The CDR3 DNA reads as TGTGCCAGCAGTGATCTGGGGCACGGCTATGGCTACACCTTC.

This chain links TRBV28 with TRBJ2-7, with D perhaps TRBD2 (5 bases). Trimming took off 1 base at V and 3 bases at J, with 16 bases between the two ends. CDR3 length: 16 residues. The germline CDR1 and CDR2 sequences are MDHEN and SYDVKM. CDR3 sequence: CASSLSPGSTYYEQYF. The CDR3 nucleotides are TGTGCCAGCAGTTTATCTCCGGGATCGACATACTACGAGCAGTACTTC.

V usage is TRBV6-5 and J usage is TRBJ1-2; 7 bases are a match to TRBD1. V lost 2 bases and J lost 11; bases outside the gene matches: 14. CDR1 MNHEY and CDR2 SVGAGI come from the germline V gene. This CDR3 spans 15 amino acids. The CDR3 protein is CASSYVRAPTGEYTF. The CDR3 DNA follows: TGTGCCAGCAGTTACGTTAGGGCCCCAACAGGGGAATACACCTTC.

The CDR3 bases are TGTGCCAGCAGCTTAGGCGACAGGGCGTACACTGAAGCTTTCTTT. Amino acids: CASSLGDRAYTEAFF. The V call is TRBV7-9, the J call TRBJ1-1; 7 bases are shared with TRBD1. Germline V CDR1 and CDR2: SEHNR, FQNEAQ (reference sequence). The ends lost 1 base at V and 3 bases at J; junction bases unmatched: 5. There are 15 residues in the CDR3.

The rearrangement joins TRBV27 to TRBJ2-1; TRBD1 is a possible D gene (6 bases). Germline V gives CDR1 MNHEY, CDR2 SMNVEV (reference sequence). V shed 6 bases and J shed 9 bases, with 15 bases lying between them. The CDR3 covers 13 residues. CDR3 in amino acids: CASRTGTMGEQFF. The CDR3 nucleotides read TGTGCCAGCAGGACCGGGACAATGGGTGAGCAGTTCTTC.

The genes are TRBV7-9 and TRBJ2-1; 12 bases align to TRBD1. This CDR3 spans 16 amino acids. With 4 bases clipped from V and 10 bases from J, the junction kept 11 bases outside the gene matches. Germline V CDR1 and CDR2: SEHNR, FQNEAQ (reference sequence). CDR3 region: CASSSPRGQGAWEQFF. The CDR3 bases are TGTGCCAGCAGCTCCCCGCGGGGACAGGGGGCCTGGGAGCAGTTCTTC.

The CDR3 loop reads CASSPRWDRYYMNTEAFF. CDR3 in DNA: TGTGCCAGCAGCCCAAGGTGGGACAGGTACTATATGAACACTGAAGCTTTCTTT. The chain links TRBV28 to TRBJ1-1; 8 nucleotides agree with TRBD1. Germline-derived CDR1 and CDR2 are MDHEN and SYDVKM. The CDR3 loop spans 18 amino acids. V gave up 6 bases and J gave up 0 bases; unmatched junction bases: 15.